Described below is a single T cell receptor beta chain sequence and its context. The record originates from a study of control samples from healthy donors and cancer patients. Trimming left V 7 bases short and J 5 bases short, with 13 bases between. This CDR3 is built from 13 residues. The germline V gene has CDR1 SNHLY and CDR2 FYNNEI. Using immunoSEQ multiplex PCR, the repertoire was profiled, and TCRdb retains in-frame clones only, with some absent. The sample holds 150,000 or so clones; about 86% are singletons and the top ten take nearly 5%. The V and J genes are TRBV2 and TRBJ2-3; TRBD2 might be the D (5 bases). The sequence was collected from a woman between 25 and 40 years old in good health. The sequenced sample consisted of blood. The CDR3 DNA follows: TGTGCCAGCATGCGGGTCATCCGAGATACGCAGTATTTT. Translation: CASMRVIRDTQYF.